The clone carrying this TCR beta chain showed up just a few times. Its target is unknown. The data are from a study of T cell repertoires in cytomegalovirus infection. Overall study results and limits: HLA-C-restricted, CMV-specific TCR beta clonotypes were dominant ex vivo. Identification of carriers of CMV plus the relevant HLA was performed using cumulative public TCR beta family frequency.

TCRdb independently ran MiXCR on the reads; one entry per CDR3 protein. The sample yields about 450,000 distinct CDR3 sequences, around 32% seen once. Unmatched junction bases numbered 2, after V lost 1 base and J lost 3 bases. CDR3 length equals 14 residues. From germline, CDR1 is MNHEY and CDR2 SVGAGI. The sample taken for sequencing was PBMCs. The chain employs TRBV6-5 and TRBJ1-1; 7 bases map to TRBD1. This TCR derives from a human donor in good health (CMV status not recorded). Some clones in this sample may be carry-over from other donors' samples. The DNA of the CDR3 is TGTGCCAGCAGTTACTACCAGGGGGACACTGAAGCTTTCTTT. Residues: CASSYYQGDTEAFF.